One sample yielded the 4 T cell receptor beta chains listed below, sequenced in a study of Ad26.COV2.S vaccination and SARS-CoV-2 variants. Using immunoSEQ multiplex PCR, the repertoire was profiled, and TCRdb retains in-frame clones only, with some absent. The table has 120,000 to 150,000 clones, more than 80% seen once. The specimen comprised peripheral blood, sampled after recovery from COVID-19. These receptors were obtained from a human donor who had recovered from COVID-19.

The chain employs TRBV7-3 and TRBJ1-5; 11 bases line up with TRBD1. The germline V gene encodes CDR1 SGHTA and CDR2 FQGTGA. V dropped 1 base and J dropped 0; count of bases not matched to a gene: 20. This CDR3 has 23 amino acids. Here the CDR3 DNA reads TGTGCCAGCAGCTTAAACTGGGACAGGGGGAAGATTCATCAACTATATAGCAATCAGCCCCAGCATTTT. Translating gives CASSLNWDRGKIHQLYSNQPQHF. Filled out from reference TRBV7-3 and TRBJ1-5, the complete variable domain reads GAGVSQTPSNKVTEKGKYVELRCDPISGHTALYWYRQSLGQGPEFLIYFQGTGAADDSGLPNDRFFAVRPEGSVSTLKIQRTERGDSAVYLCASSLNWDRGKIHQLYSNQPQHFGDGTRLSIL.

V usage is TRBV2 and J usage is TRBJ1-1, with D perhaps matching TRBD1 (6 bases). V was cut by 11 bases and J by 1 base, with 11 bases left in between. CDR3 length: 12 amino acids. Germline V gene sequence: CDR1 SNHLY, CDR2 FYNNEI. CDR3 bases: TGTGCCGGGGGGACAACGAACACTGAAGCTTTCTTT. Translating gives CAGGTTNTEAFF.

This chain links TRBV4-1 with TRBJ1-2; no clear D. Germline CDR1 is MGHRA and CDR2 is YSYEKL. Trimming took 3 bases from V and 4 from J, leaving 9 bases between them. This CDR3 has 13 amino acids. For the CDR3, the DNA is TGCGCCAGCAGCCACCTGGGGTTCTATGGCTACACCTTC. Amino acid sequence: CASSHLGFYGYTF.

The V gene is TRBV6-5, the J gene TRBJ1-1; 7 positions agree with TRBD1. The CDR3 runs 12 residues. Germline V gene lookup returns CDR1 MNHEY and CDR2 SVGAGI. V trimming: 6 bases; J trimming: 5 bases; junction bases outside the gene matches: 3. CDR3 amino acids: CASSSGGTEAFF. The DNA for the CDR3 is TGTGCCAGCAGCTCAGGGGGAACTGAAGCTTTCTTT.